This T cell receptor (beta chain) was captured by sequencing in a study of shared clonotypes between healthy human individuals. Study-wide context: Per-donor plates numbered three CD4 naive, three CD4 memory, two CD8 naive and one CD8 memory. Findings and caveats of the study: Sampling included only blood; tissue repertoires likely differ.

Repertoires were generated with immunoSEQ multiplex PCR, while TCRdb's copy carries only in-frame clones and drops some. Among roughly 530,000 clones listed, less than 96% were seen once. Concerning this clone: The antigen remains unidentified.

Germline V gene data show CDR1 as SGHRS and CDR2 as YFSETQ. The CDR3 runs 14 residues. Trimming left V 7 bases short and J 2 bases short, with 16 bases between. The chain employs TRBV5-1 and TRBJ2-7; perhaps D is TRBD1 or TRBD2 (5 bases each). Input material: naive CD4+ T cells sorted from blood. Specified subset: CD45RA+ positively selected. The TCR comes from a woman in her twenties or thirties in good health. In DNA form, the CDR3 reads TGCGCCAGCGCCACATCTAGAGGGGCCTACGAGCAGTACTTC. It encodes CASATSRGAYEQYF.